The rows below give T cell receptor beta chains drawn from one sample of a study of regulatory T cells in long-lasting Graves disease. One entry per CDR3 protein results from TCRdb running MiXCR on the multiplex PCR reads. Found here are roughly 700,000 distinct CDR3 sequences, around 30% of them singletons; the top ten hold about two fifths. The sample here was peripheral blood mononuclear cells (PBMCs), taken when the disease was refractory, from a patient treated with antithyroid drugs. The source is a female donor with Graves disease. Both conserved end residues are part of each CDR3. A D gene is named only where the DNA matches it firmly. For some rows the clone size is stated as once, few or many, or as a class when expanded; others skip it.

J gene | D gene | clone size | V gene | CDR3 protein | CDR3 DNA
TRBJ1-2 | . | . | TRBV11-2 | CASSLVPGTHGYTF | TGTGCCAGCAGCTTAGTTCCGGGGACCCATGGCTACACCTTC
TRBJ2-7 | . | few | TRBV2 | CASRPEGPPSRGDYEQYF | TGTGCCAGCAGGCCAGAGGGCCCGCCCTCTCGTGGAGACTACGAGCAGTACTTC
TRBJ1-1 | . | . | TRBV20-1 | CSARDFTGKNTEAFF | TGCAGTGCTAGAGACTTCACAGGGAAGAACACTGAAGCTTTCTTT
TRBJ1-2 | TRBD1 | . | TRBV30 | CAWETPGGGYTF | TGTGCCTGGGAGACCCCAGGGGGTGGCTACACCTTC
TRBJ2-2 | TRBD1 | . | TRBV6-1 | CASSNGQGISGELFF | TGTGCCAGCAGTAACGGACAGGGAATCTCCGGGGAGCTGTTTTTT
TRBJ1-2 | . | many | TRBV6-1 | CASSEVRGRNGYTF | TGTGCCAGCAGTGAAGTACGCGGGCGCAACGGCTACACCTTC
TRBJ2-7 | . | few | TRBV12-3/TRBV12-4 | CASSNGASTYEQYF | TGTGCCAGCAGTAATGGGGCCAGCACCTACGAGCAGTACTTC
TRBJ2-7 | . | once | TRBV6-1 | CASSEARLFRNEQYF | TGTGCCAGCAGTGAAGCGCGTCTGTTCCGAAACGAGCAGTACTTC
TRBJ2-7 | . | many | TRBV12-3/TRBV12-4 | CASSLLGYEQYF | TGTGCCAGCAGCTTATTAGGGTACGAGCAGTACTTC
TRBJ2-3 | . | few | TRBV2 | CASSDRRTTDTQYF | TGTGCCAGCAGTGACCGAAGAACCACAGATACGCAGTATTTT
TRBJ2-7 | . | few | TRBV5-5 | CASSLAGRSTYEQYF | TGTGCCAGCAGCTTGGCGGGACGGAGTACTTACGAGCAGTACTTC
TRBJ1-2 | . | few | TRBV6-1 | CASSDKTVYGYTF | TGTGCCAGCAGTGACAAGACGGTCTATGGCTACACCTTC
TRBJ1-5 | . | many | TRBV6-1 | CASSDPGGLTNQPQHF | TGTGCCAGCAGTGACCCGGGGGGCCTCACTAATCAGCCCCAGCATTTT
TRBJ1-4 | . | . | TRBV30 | CAWSSGEKLFF | TGTGCCTGGAGTTCGGGAGAAAAACTGTTTTTT
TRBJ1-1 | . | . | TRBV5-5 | CASSLEVIATEAFF | TGTGCCAGCAGCTTGGAGGTGATAGCAACTGAAGCTTTCTTT
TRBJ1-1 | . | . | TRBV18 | CASSPSLGAEAFF | TGTGCCAGCTCCCCGAGTTTGGGGGCGGAAGCTTTCTTT
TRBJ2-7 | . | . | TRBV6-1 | CASSEASQRAPGLNEQYF | TGTGCCAGCAGTGAAGCTAGTCAGCGGGCCCCCGGCCTTAATGAGCAGTACTTC
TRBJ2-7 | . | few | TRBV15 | CATSLGGTAASEQYF | TGTGCCACCAGCCTCGGCGGGACGGCGGCCTCCGAGCAGTACTTC
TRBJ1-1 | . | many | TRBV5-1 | CASSLGPMNTEAFF | TGTGCCAGCAGCTTAGGGCCGATGAACACTGAAGCTTTCTTT
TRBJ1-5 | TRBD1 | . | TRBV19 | CASTPDRGSPNQPQHF | TGTGCCAGTACTCCTGACAGGGGCAGTCCAAATCAGCCCCAGCATTTT
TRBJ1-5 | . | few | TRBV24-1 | CATSDRGHPYQPQHF | TGTGCCACCAGTGATCGGGGACATCCATATCAGCCCCAGCATTTT
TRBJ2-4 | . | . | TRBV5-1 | CASSLEGGKNIQYF | TGCGCCAGCAGCTTGGAAGGGGGCAAAAACATTCAGTACTTC
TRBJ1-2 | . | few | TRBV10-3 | CAISEGQGHGYTF | TGTGCCATCAGTGAAGGTCAGGGTCATGGCTACACCTTC
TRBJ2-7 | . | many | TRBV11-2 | CASGAYEQYF | TGTGCCAGCGGGGCCTACGAGCAGTACTTC
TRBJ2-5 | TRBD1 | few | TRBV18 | CASSPRDRRETQYF | TGTGCCAGCTCACCCCGGGACAGGAGGGAGACCCAGTACTTC
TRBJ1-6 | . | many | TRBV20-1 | CSARFRAGSPLHF | TGCAGTGCTAGGTTCAGGGCCGGTTCACCCCTCCACTTT
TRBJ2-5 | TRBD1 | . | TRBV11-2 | CASSPNPGQGLSAETQYF | TGTGCCAGCAGCCCTAATCCGGGACAGGGATTATCAGCAGAGACCCAGTACTTC
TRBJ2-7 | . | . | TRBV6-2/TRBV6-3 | CASSYTLSTYEQYF | TGTGCCAGCAGTTACACTCTGTCAACCTACGAGCAGTACTTC
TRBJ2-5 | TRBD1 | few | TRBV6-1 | CASRQNRGETQYF | TGTGCCAGCAGACAGAACAGGGGTGAGACCCAGTACTTC
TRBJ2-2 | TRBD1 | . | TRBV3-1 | CASSQTGWMGELFF | TGTGCCAGCAGCCAGACAGGGTGGATGGGGGAGCTGTTTTTT
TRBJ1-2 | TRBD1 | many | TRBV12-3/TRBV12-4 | CASSRTGAILYGYTF | TGTGCCAGCAGTAGAACAGGGGCAATTCTCTATGGCTACACCTTC
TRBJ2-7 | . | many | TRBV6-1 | CASSKQGYEQYF | TGTGCCAGCAGTAAACAGGGCTACGAGCAGTACTTC
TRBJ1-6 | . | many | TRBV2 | CASPAGEAANSPLHF | TGTGCCAGCCCAGCGGGGGAAGCCGCTAATTCACCCCTCCACTTT
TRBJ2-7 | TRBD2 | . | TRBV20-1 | CSARTRTSGIYEQYF | TGCAGTGCTAGGACTCGGACTAGCGGGATCTACGAGCAGTACTTC
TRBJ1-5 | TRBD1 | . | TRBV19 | CASSLTGMSNQPQHF | TGTGCCAGTAGCCTGACAGGGATGAGCAATCAGCCCCAGCATTTT
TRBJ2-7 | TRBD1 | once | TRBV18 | CASSSPDRGPEQYF | TGTGCCAGCTCATCCCCGGACAGGGGGCCCGAGCAGTACTTC
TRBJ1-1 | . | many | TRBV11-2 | CASSSSRGTEAFF | TGTGCCAGCAGCTCAAGTCGGGGGACTGAAGCTTTCTTT
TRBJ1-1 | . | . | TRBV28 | CASSFLQGSAFF | TGTGCCAGCAGTTTCCTACAGGGATCTGCTTTCTTT
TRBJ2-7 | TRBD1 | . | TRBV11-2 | CASRGQGSGREQYF | TGTGCCAGCAGGGGACAGGGCTCCGGTCGCGAGCAGTACTTC
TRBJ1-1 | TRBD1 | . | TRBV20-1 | CSATRGDSLEAFF | TGCAGTGCGACCCGAGGGGACAGCCTTGAAGCTTTCTTT
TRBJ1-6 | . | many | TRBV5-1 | CASSDPREGSPLHF | TGCGCCAGCAGCGATCCCAGAGAAGGGTCACCCCTCCACTTT
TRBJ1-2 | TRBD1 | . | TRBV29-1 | CSVLGQGIYTF | TGCAGCGTGCTGGGACAGGGGATCTACACCTTC
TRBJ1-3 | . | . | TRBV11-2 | CASSLDRPSGNTIYF | TGTGCCAGCAGCTTAGATAGGCCCTCTGGAAACACCATATATTTT
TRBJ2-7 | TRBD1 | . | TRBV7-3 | CASSLRPRGQSEQYF | TGTGCCAGCAGCTTACGGCCCAGGGGGCAATCCGAGCAGTACTTC
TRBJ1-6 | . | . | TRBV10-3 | CAIAKGSYNSPLHF | TGTGCCATCGCAAAGGGGTCCTATAATTCACCCCTCCACTTT
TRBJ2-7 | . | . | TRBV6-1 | CASSEFRETYSYEQYF | TGTGCCAGCAGTGAATTCCGCGAGACCTACTCCTACGAGCAGTACTTC
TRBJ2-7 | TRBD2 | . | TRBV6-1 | CASSTLAGGREQYF | TGTGCCAGCAGTACTCTAGCGGGAGGGCGGGAGCAGTACTTC
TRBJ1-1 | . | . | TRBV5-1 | CASSPRGGTSPEAFF | TGCGCCAGCAGCCCGCGGGGTGGGACATCCCCTGAAGCTTTCTTT
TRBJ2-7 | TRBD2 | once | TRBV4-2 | CASSQRLAGAHEQYF | TGTGCCAGCAGCCAAAGACTAGCGGGAGCCCACGAGCAGTACTTC
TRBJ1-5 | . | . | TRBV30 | CAWSVWQRSNQPQHF | TGTGCCTGGAGTGTATGGCAGAGGAGCAATCAGCCCCAGCATTTT